One and the same sample provided the 27 T cell receptor beta chains below, sequenced in a study of CD8+ T cells in alopecia areata. Investigators isolated RNA and reverse transcribed it into cDNA to act as the sequencing template. Only in-frame clones appear in the TCRdb table, and some are missing; sequencing was by immunoSEQ multiplex PCR. The sample holds more than 200,000 clones; around 67% are singletons and the top ten take more than 0.95%. The source material was CD4+ T cells sorted from blood, sampled at week 0. These receptors all come from a human donor with alopecia areata.

The chain employs TRBV29-1 and TRBJ1-2; TRBD1 might be the D (5 bases). Germline values: CDR1 SQVTM, CDR2 ANQGSEA. Trimming shortened V by 2 bases and J by 4 bases, and 14 bases separated the two germline ends. The CDR3 covers 14 residues. CDR3 coding DNA: TGCAGCGTTGAAAGTACAGGCGCCCCCTATGGCTACACCTTC. It is translated as CSVESTGAPYGYTF.

V and J are TRBV7-2 and TRBJ2-1, with a possible D match to TRBD2 (6 bases). There are 17 residues in the CDR3. Germline V lookup: CDR1 SGHTA, CDR2 FQGNSA. Deletions cut 1 base from V and 0 bases from J, with 13 bases between. CDR3 in DNA: TGTGCCAGCAGCTTAGATCCGGGGAGGAGCTCCTACAATGAGCAGTTCTTC. Residues: CASSLDPGRSSYNEQFF.

This clone has a handful of counts. The chain carries TRBV29-1 and TRBJ2-7; D perhaps matches TRBD1 (6 bases). The ends were cut back, 8 bases at V and 6 bases at J, with 17 bases in the middle. Germline V gene sequence: CDR1 SQVTM, CDR2 ANQGSEA. The CDR3 is 12 residues long. The CDR3 bases are TGCAGCTTGAGGGGGACCCGCGGCGAGCAGTACTTC. It is translated as CSLRGTRGEQYF.

V and J are TRBV29-1 and TRBJ2-5; tentative D call: TRBD1 (5 bases). There are 11 residues in the CDR3. Trimming took off 3 bases at V and 4 bases at J, with 6 bases between the two ends. Germline assignment: CDR1 SQVTM and CDR2 ANQGSEA. CDR3 residues: CSVDRAETQYF. CDR3 nucleotides: TGCAGCGTTGACAGGGCAGAGACCCAGTACTTC.

V is TRBV4-2 and J is TRBJ1-6, with D hard to call. Germline V gene sequence: CDR1 LGHNA, CDR2 YNFKEQ. CDR3 size: 15 residues. V was cut by 1 base and J by 9 bases, with 13 bases left in between. The CDR3 bases are TGTGCCAGCAGCCAAGTGCTGGGATTGAGTTCACCCCTCCACTTT. Translated, it gives CASSQVLGLSSPLHF.

This clone showed up just once. The CDR3 protein is CAINPGALGEKLFF. In DNA form, the CDR3 reads TGTGCCATCAACCCGGGAGCTTTAGGGGAAAAACTGTTTTTT. The chain couples TRBV10-3 to TRBJ1-4; D remains unclear. V dropped 7 bases and J dropped 8 bases, with 17 bases sitting between them. CDR1 ENHRY and CDR2 SYGVKD come from the germline V gene. The CDR3 consists of 14 residues.

There are a few counts of this clone. This chain uses TRBV5-6 with TRBJ2-5; 10 bases map to TRBD1. After removal of 3 bases from V and 5 bases from J, the junction contained 4 bases not matched to a gene. The CDR3 runs 14 residues. Looked up from germline, CDR1 is SGHDT and CDR2 is YYEEEE. CDR3 in DNA: TGTGCCAGCAGCTCGGGACAGGGGTTTGAGACCCAGTACTTC. This codes for CASSSGQGFETQYF.

Points on this clone: At one of its ends the junction is not consistent with the germline gene, which may arise from a read error. The CDR3 here is CSVEEVWGYGF. CDR3 coding DNA: TGCAGCGTTGAAGAAGTATGGGGTTACGGTTTT. The chain employs TRBV29-1 and TRBJ1-5; no clear D. This CDR3 region has 11 residues. The germline V gene has CDR1 SQVTM and CDR2 ANQGSEA.

The chain employs TRBV30 and TRBJ2-7; 7 bases fit TRBD2. This CDR3 region has 12 residues. Germline lookup yields CDR1 GTSNPN and CDR2 SVGIG (reference sequence). Trimming cost V 8 bases and J 3 bases; bases outside gene matches: 7. The CDR3 DNA is TGTGCCGCCACGGGGGGACTCTACGAGCAGTACTTC. Amino acids: CAATGGLYEQYF.

The table lists this clone with a few counts. This chain joins TRBV30 and TRBJ1-1; D gene ambiguous. Trimming removed 7 bases at V and 1 base at J, with 13 bases between. CDR1 GTSNPN and CDR2 SVGIG come from the germline V gene (reference sequence). This CDR3 spans 13 amino acids. CDR3: CAFRGTENTEAFF. For the CDR3, the DNA is TGTGCCTTCCGGGGTACAGAGAACACTGAAGCTTTCTTT.

Details on this clone: The sample contains more than one DNA sequence encoding this CDR3. The chain recombines TRBV2 with TRBJ2-1, with a weak D call TRBD2 (5 bases). The CDR3 runs 12 residues. Trimming removed 5 bases at V and 7 bases at J, with 9 bases between. Per germline, CDR1 SNHLY and CDR2 FYNNEI. The CDR3 loop reads CASSRRGNEQFF. The CDR3 DNA reads TGTGCCAGCAGTCGTCGGGGTAATGAGCAGTTCTTC.

This clone was observed once. The chain carries TRBV29-1 and TRBJ2-5; 9 bases line up with TRBD2. Per germline, CDR1 SQVTM and CDR2 ANQGSEA. J was trimmed by 4 bases and V by 5 bases; bases with no gene match: 2. CDR3 length: 12 residues. The CDR3, as DNA: TGCAGCGTTCAACTAGCGGGAGAGACCCAGTACTTC. Translation gives CSVQLAGETQYF.

This chain uses TRBV6-1 with TRBJ1-1; D call uncertain. Germline CDR1 and CDR2: MNHNS and SASEGT. Between the trimmed V and J ends, which lost 6 bases and 1 base, there was a span of 9 bases. The CDR3 consists of 13 residues. The CDR3: CASRPRENTEAFF. CDR3 DNA sequence: TGTGCCAGCAGGCCAAGGGAGAACACTGAAGCTTTCTTT.

This clone was observed a few times. The chain joins TRBV30 to TRBJ2-2; D possibly corresponds to TRBD2 (6 bases). V was cut by 0 bases and J by 7 bases, with 9 bases left in between. The CDR3 length is 13 residues. Germline V gene sequence: CDR1 GTSNPN, CDR2 SVGIG (reference sequence). CDR3 DNA: TGTGCCTGGAGTGTACGGCGGGACGGGGAGCTGTTTTTT. It encodes CAWSVRRDGELFF. Complete variable domain (other parts from reference TRBV30 and TRBJ2-2): SQTIHQWPATLVQPVGSPLSLECTVEGTSNPNLYWYRQAAGRGLQLLFYSVGIGQISSEVPQNLSASRPQDRQFILSSKKLLLSDSGFYLCAWSVRRDGELFFGEGSRLTVL.

The chain employs TRBV9 and TRBJ2-6; D unresolved. Trimming pared 4 bases from V and 4 bases from J, leaving 12 bases between. This CDR3 comprises 15 residues. Germline CDR1 and CDR2: SGDLS and YYNGEE. CDR3 coding DNA: TGTGCCAGCAGCTCCTCAGGCGCCGGGGCCAACGTCCTGACTTTC. It encodes CASSSSGAGANVLTF.

The chain carries TRBV25-1 and TRBJ2-2; TRBD2 agrees at 7 bases. Germline V gene sequence: CDR1 MGHDK, CDR2 SYGVNS. The CDR3 totals 17 residues. Trimming cost V 3 bases and J 6 bases; bases outside gene matches: 13. CDR3 DNA sequence: TGTGCCAGCAGTGACCCGCTTGCGGGGGTGAGGGCCGGGGAGCTGTTTTTT. This sequence encodes CASSDPLAGVRAGELFF. Complete variable domain (other parts from reference TRBV25-1 and TRBJ2-2): EADIYQTPRYLVIGTGKKITLECSQTMGHDKMYWYQQDPGMELHLIHYSYGVNSTEKGDLSSESTVSRIRTEHFPLTLESARPSHTSQYLCASSDPLAGVRAGELFFGEGSRLTVL.

The chain joins TRBV20-1 to TRBJ2-7; perhaps TRBD1 as D (6 bases). Trimming removed 7 bases at V and 6 bases at J, with 13 bases between. Germline CDR1 DFQATT, CDR2 SNEGSKA (reference sequence). CDR3 length: 11 residues. CDR3 region: CSVYRAVEQYF. The CDR3 region has the DNA TGCAGTGTATACAGGGCGGTCGAGCAGTACTTC.

This sequence joins TRBV5-6 and TRBJ1-1; tentatively, D is TRBD1 (5 bases). V gave up 4 bases and J gave up 1 base, with 11 bases separating them. The CDR3 totals 14 residues. Germline V gene sequence: CDR1 SGHDT, CDR2 YYEEEE. This chain's CDR3 is CASSALQGNTEAFF. The CDR3 coding sequence is TGTGCCAGCAGCGCCCTTCAGGGGAACACTGAAGCTTTCTTT.

The V call is TRBV29-1, the J call TRBJ2-6, with TRBD1 identical over 8 bases. J was trimmed by 2 bases and V by 6 bases; bases with no gene match: 9. Germline assignment: CDR1 SQVTM and CDR2 ANQGSEA. CDR3 length equals 16 residues. The CDR3 here is CSVRTGTEAGANVLTF. CDR3 coding DNA: TGCAGCGTCAGGACAGGGACAGAAGCTGGGGCCAACGTCCTGACTTTC.

The rearrangement uses TRBV4-2 and TRBJ2-7; D might be TRBD1 or TRBD2, each matching 6 bases. Trimming removed 0 bases at V and 2 bases at J, with 14 bases between. The CDR3 length is 16 residues. Germline CDR1 is LGHNA and CDR2 is YNFKEQ. The CDR3 here is CASSQEFLGGPYEQYF. The DNA for the CDR3 is TGTGCCAGCAGCCAAGAATTTCTCGGGGGCCCCTACGAGCAGTACTTC.

The rearrangement uses TRBV5-1 and TRBJ1-1, with D maybe TRBD1 (5 bases). From germline, CDR1 is SGHRS and CDR2 YFSETQ. V was trimmed by 0 bases and J by 4 bases, leaving 16 bases between them. This CDR3 has 16 amino acids. CDR3 coding DNA: TGCGCCAGCAGCTTGGTCGCGGGGACTGTAGTCACTGAAGCTTTCTTT. Protein: CASSLVAGTVVTEAFF. Filled out from reference TRBV5-1 and TRBJ1-1, the complete variable domain reads KAGVTQTPRYLIKTRGQQVTLSCSPISGHRSVSWYQQTPGQGLQFLFEYFSETQRNKGNFPGRFSGRQFSNSRSEMNVSTLELGDSALYLCASSLVAGTVVTEAFFGQGTRLTVV.

The chain recombines TRBV30 with TRBJ1-6, with 7 bases fitting TRBD1. The ends lost 4 bases at V and 13 bases at J; junction bases unmatched: 10. There are 13 residues in the CDR3. Germline V lookup: CDR1 GTSNPN, CDR2 SVGIG (reference sequence). Here the CDR3 DNA reads TGTGCCTGGACCCGGGACAGACTTCAGCCCCTCCACTTT. Translated, it gives CAWTRDRLQPLHF.

The J gene is TRBJ2-2, the V gene TRBV7-9; perhaps TRBD2 as D (5 bases). V lost 6 bases, J lost 3 bases, and 11 bases lay in between. The CDR3 extends over 14 amino acids. The germline gives CDR1 SEHNR, CDR2 FQNEAQ (reference sequence). CDR3 bases: TGTGCCAGCAGGTTTGGGGAGCACACCGGGGAGCTGTTTTTT. This translates into CASRFGEHTGELFF.

This clone has just one count. The chain employs TRBV7-9 and TRBJ2-1; 7 positions agree with TRBD2. In germline, CDR1 is SEHNR, CDR2 FQNEAQ (reference sequence). Losses at the gene ends were 6 bases for V and 6 bases for J; bases not matched to a gene: 11. This CDR3 is built from 15 residues. CDR3 DNA: TGTGCCAGCAGTAACATCTGGGGGAGGGGCAATGAGCAGTTCTTC. Protein: CASSNIWGRGNEQFF.

In this sample, this clone turned up once. The rearrangement links TRBV29-1 to TRBJ2-2; 10 bases are shared with TRBD1. Per germline, CDR1 SQVTM and CDR2 ANQGSEA. The trim removed 7 bases at V and 3 bases at J, leaving 5 bases unmatched. The CDR3 runs to 14 residues. The DNA for the CDR3 is TGCAGCGGAGGACAGGGGGTGGACACCGGGGAGCTGTTTTTT. Protein sequence: CSGGQGVDTGELFF.

The rearrangement joins TRBV11-2 to TRBJ1-1; D is perhaps TRBD1 (5 bases). The CDR3 covers 15 residues. CDR1 is SGHAT, CDR2 FQNNGV, per germline. Trimming cost V 2 bases and J 0 bases, with 10 bases left between them. CDR3 in amino acids: CASSLPRGMNTEAFF. The CDR3 DNA is TGTGCCAGCAGCTTACCGCGGGGGATGAACACTGAAGCTTTCTTT.

The V call is TRBV2, the J call TRBJ2-7; 8 nucleotides match TRBD1. The CDR3 is 14 residues long. Unmatched junction bases numbered 10, after V lost 6 bases and J lost 6 bases. CDR1 is SNHLY and CDR2 is FYNNEI in the germline V gene. CDR3 residues: CASRRQGIISEQYF. The CDR3 DNA follows: TGTGCCAGCAGGAGACAGGGGATTATTAGCGAGCAGTACTTC. Full variable domain (missing parts from reference TRBV2 and TRBJ2-7): EPEVTQTPSHQVTQMGQEVILRCVPISNHLYFYWYRQILGQKVEFLVSFYNNEISEKSEIFDDQFSVERPDGSNFTLKIRSTKLEDSAMYFCASRRQGIISEQYFGPGTRLTVT.